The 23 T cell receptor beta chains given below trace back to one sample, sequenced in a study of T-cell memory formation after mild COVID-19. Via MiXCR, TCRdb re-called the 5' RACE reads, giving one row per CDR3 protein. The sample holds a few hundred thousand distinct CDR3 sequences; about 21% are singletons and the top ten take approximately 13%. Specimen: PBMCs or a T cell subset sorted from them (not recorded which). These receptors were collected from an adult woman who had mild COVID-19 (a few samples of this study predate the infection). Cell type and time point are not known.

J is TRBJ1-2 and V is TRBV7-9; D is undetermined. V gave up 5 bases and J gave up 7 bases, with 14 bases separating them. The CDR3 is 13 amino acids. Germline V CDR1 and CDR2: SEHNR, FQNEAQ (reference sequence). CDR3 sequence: CASSPELLRGYTF. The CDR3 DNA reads TGTGCCAGCAGCCCCGAATTACTGCGTGGCTACACCTTC.

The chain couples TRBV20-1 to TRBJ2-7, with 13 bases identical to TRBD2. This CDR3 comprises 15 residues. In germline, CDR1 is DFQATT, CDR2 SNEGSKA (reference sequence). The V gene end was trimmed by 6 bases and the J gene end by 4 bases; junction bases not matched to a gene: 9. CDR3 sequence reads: CSAVTSGRSGYEQYF. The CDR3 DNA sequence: TGCAGTGCGGTGACTAGCGGGAGGTCAGGGTACGAGCAGTACTTC.

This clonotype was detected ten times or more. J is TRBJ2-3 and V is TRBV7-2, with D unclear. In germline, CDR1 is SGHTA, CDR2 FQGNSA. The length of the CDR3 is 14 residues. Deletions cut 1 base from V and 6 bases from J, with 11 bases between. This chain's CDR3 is CASSLGLGWDTQYF. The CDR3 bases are TGTGCCAGCAGCTTAGGCTTGGGGTGGGATACGCAGTATTTT.

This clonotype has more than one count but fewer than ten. The DNA for the CDR3 is TGTGCCAGCAGTCCCCTGGGGCTGTCCTACGAGCAGTACTTC. Translation: CASSPLGLSYEQYF. The chain couples TRBV28 to TRBJ2-7; possible D gene TRBD1, 5 bases. CDR3 length equals 14 residues. CDR1 and CDR2 (germline): MDHEN, SYDVKM. The V end lost 5 bases, the J end lost 1 base, and 12 bases lay between the germline ends.

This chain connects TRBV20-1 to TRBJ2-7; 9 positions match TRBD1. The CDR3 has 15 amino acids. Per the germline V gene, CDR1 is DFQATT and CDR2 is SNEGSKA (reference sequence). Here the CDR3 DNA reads TGCAGCGCCAAGTCGGGACAGGGTAAAAATTACGAGCAGTACTTC. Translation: CSAKSGQGKNYEQYF.

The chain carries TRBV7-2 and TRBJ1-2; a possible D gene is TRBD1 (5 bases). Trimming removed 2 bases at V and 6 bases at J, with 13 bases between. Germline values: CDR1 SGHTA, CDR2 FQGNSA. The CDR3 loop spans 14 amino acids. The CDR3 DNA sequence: TGTGCCAGCAGCTTAAGCAGGGACGGCCATGGCTACACCTTC. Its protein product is CASSLSRDGHGYTF.

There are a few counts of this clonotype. CDR3 coding DNA: TGTGCCACCAGCTTGACAGGGGTCGATGAGCAGTTCTTC. Translated, it gives CATSLTGVDEQFF. The chain recombines TRBV24-1 with TRBJ2-1; TRBD1 agrees at 8 bases. Germline CDR1 KGHDR, CDR2 SFDVKD. V shed 7 bases and J 8 bases; nucleotides not matched to a gene: 6. This CDR3 region has 13 residues.

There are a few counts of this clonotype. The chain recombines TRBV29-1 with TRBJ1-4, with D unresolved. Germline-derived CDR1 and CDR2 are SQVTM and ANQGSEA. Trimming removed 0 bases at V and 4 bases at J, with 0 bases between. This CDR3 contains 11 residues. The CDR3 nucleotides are TGCAGCGTTGAAGATAATGAAAAACTGTTTTTT. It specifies CSVEDNEKLFF.

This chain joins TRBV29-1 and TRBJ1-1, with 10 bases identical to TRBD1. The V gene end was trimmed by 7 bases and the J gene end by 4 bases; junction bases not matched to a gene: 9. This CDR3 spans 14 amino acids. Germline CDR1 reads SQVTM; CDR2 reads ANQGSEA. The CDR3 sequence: CSAAGGDRGTEAFF. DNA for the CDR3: TGCAGCGCCGCTGGGGGGGACAGGGGCACTGAAGCTTTCTTT. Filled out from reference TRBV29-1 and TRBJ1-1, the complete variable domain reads SAVISQKPSRDICQRGTSLTIQCQVDSQVTMMFWYRQQPGQSLTLIATANQGSEATYESGFVIDKFPISRPNLTFSTLTVSNMSPEDSSIYLCSAAGGDRGTEAFFGQGTRLTVV.

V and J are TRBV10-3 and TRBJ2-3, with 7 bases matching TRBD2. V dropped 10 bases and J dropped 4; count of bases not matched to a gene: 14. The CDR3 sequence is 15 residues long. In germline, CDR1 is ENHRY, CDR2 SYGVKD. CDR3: CATTGQAGSSDTQYF. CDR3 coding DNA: TGTGCCACCACTGGCCAAGCGGGGAGTTCAGATACGCAGTATTTT.

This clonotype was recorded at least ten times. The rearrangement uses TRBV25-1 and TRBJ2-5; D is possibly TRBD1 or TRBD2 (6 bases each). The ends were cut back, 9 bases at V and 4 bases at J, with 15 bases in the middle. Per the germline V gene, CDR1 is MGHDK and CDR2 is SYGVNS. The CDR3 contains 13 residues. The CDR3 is CASGRGGLETQYF. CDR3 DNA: TGTGCCAGTGGACGAGGGGGGCTAGAGACCCAGTACTTC.

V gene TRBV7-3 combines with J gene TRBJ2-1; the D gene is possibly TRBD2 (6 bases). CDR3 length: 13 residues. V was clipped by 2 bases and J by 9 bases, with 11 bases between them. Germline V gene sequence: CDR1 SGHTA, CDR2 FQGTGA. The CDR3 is CASSLDGGTEQFF. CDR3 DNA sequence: TGTGCCAGCAGCTTAGATGGGGGGACTGAGCAGTTCTTC.

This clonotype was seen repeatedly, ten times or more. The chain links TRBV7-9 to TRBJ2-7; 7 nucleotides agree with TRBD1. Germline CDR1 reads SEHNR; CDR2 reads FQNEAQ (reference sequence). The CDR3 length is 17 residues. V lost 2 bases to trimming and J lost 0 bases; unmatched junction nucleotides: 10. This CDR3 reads CASSLTSGTVSSYEQYF. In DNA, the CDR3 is TGTGCCAGCAGCTTAACTTCGGGGACAGTCAGCTCCTACGAGCAGTACTTC.

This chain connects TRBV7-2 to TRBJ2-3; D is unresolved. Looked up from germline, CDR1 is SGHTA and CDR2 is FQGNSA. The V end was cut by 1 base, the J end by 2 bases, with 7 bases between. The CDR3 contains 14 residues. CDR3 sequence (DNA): TGTGCCAGCAGCTTAGATACTTACACAGATACGCAGTATTTT. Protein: CASSLDTYTDTQYF.

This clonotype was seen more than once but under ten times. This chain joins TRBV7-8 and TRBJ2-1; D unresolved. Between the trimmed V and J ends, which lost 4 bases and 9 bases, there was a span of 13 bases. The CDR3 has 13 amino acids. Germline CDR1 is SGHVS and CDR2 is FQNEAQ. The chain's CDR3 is CASSYDQSSEQFF. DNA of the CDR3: TGTGCCAGCAGCTACGACCAAAGCTCTGAGCAGTTCTTC.

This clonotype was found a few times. CDR3 sequence (DNA): TGCAGTGCTAGAGATGGGTCTCAGGGGACTAACACTGAAGCTTTCTTT. Its protein product is CSARDGSQGTNTEAFF. The chain is built from TRBV20-1 and TRBJ1-1; TRBD1 is a possible D gene (6 bases). The germline V and J ends were trimmed by 0 bases and 2 bases, with 16 bases remaining between them. The germline CDR1 and CDR2 sequences are DFQATT and SNEGSKA (reference sequence). The CDR3 is 16 residues long.

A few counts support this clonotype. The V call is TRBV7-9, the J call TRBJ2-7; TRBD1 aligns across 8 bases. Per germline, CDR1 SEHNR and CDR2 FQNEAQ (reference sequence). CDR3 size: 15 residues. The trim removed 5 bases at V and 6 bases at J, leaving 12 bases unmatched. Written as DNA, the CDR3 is TGTGCCAGCAGCACCAAGACAGGGGACCCTAGCGAGCAGTACTTC. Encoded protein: CASSTKTGDPSEQYF. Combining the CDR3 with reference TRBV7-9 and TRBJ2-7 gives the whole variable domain DTGVSQNPRHKITKRGQNVTFRCDPISEHNRLYWYRQTLGQGPEFLTYFQNEAQLEKSRLLSDRFSAERPKGSFSTLEIQRTEQGDSAMYLCASSTKTGDPSEQYFGPGTRLTVT.

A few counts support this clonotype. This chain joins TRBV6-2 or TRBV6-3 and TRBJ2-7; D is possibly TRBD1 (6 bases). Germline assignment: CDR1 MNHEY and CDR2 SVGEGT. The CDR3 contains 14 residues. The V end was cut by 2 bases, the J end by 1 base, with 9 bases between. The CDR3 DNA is TGTGCCAGCAGTTACGGGGGCCGTTCCTACGAGCAGTACTTC. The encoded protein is CASSYGGRSYEQYF.

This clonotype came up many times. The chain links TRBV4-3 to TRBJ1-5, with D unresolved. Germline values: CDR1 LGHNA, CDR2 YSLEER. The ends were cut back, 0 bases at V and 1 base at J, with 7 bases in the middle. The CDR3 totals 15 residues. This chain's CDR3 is CASSQEWESNQPQHF. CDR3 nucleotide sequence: TGCGCCAGCAGCCAAGAGTGGGAGAGCAATCAGCCCCAGCATTTT.

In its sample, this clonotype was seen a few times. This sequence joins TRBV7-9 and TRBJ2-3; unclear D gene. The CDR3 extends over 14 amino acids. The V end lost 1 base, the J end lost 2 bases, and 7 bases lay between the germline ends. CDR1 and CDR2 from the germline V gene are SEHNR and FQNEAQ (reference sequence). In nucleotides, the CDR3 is TGTGCCAGCAGCTTAGGCTTGTTCACAGATACGCAGTATTTT. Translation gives CASSLGLFTDTQYF.

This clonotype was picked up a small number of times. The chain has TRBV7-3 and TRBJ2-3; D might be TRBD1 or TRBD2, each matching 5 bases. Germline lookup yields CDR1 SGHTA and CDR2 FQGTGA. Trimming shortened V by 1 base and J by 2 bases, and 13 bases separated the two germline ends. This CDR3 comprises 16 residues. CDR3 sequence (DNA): TGTGCCAGCAGCTTAAGTCCGGGGCTGACCACAGATACGCAGTATTTT. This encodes CASSLSPGLTTDTQYF. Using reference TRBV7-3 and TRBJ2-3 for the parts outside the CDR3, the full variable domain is GAGVSQTPSNKVTEKGKYVELRCDPISGHTALYWYRQSLGQGPEFLIYFQGTGAADDSGLPNDRFFAVRPEGSVSTLKIQRTERGDSAVYLCASSLSPGLTTDTQYFGPGTRLTVL.

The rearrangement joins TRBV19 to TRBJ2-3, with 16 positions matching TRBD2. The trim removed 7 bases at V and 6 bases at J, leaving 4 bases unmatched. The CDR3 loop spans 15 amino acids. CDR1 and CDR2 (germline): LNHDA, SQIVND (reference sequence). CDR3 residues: CASTVGLAGGDTQYF. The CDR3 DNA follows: TGTGCCAGTACCGTGGGACTAGCGGGGGGGGATACGCAGTATTTT.

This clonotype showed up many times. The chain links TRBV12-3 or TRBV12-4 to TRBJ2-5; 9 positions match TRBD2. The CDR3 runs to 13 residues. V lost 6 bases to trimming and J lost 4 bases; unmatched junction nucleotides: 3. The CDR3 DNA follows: TGTGCCAGCAGGGGTAGCGGGGGAGAGACCCAGTACTTC. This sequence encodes CASRGSGGETQYF.